Listed below are T cell receptor beta chains from one sample, sequenced in a study of low-dose radiotherapy and immunotherapy resistance in tumors. Via MiXCR, TCRdb re-called the reads, giving one row per CDR3 protein. The table includes around 68,000 distinct CDR3 sequences, 26% detected once. The sample consisted of PBMCs, taken before treatment. The origin of the receptors is a male donor with rectosigmoid adenocarcinoma. Each CDR3 is given with its conserved first and last residue. The D gene is left open where the match is weak. Clone size, where shown, is once, few, many, or a class for clones that have expanded.

CDR3,DNA,V,D,size,J
CASSRELVTGTSRDTQYF,TGTGCCAGCAGTCGCGAGTTGGTGACCGGGACCTCGAGGGATACGCAGTATTTT,TRBV28,-,few,TRBJ2-3
CASSLADSYGYTF,TGTGCCAGCAGCTTGGCGGACAGTTATGGCTACACCTTC,TRBV5-4,-,-,TRBJ1-2
CASRSVSGETQYF,TGCGCCAGCAGATCCGTCTCGGGTGAGACCCAGTACTTC,TRBV5-1,-,many,TRBJ2-5
CASSPGLAGSYEQYF,TGTGCCAGCAGCCCCGGACTAGCGGGCTCCTACGAGCAGTACTTC,TRBV3-1,TRBD2,-,TRBJ2-7
CASSLGDRKSQETQYF,TGTGCCAGCAGCTTAGGTGACAGGAAAAGCCAAGAGACCCAGTACTTC,TRBV7-9,-,many,TRBJ2-5
CASILGAYAEAFF,TGTGCCAGCATACTGGGGGCGTACGCTGAAGCTTTCTTT,TRBV28,-,many,TRBJ1-1
CASRPGPGQGARNTIYF,TGTGCCAGCAGGCCAGGCCCGGGACAGGGGGCGAGAAACACCATATATTTT,TRBV28,TRBD1,-,TRBJ1-3
CASSRGGPSTDTQYF,TGTGCCAGCAGCAGAGGGGGGCCTAGCACAGATACGCAGTATTTT,TRBV5-4,-,-,TRBJ2-3
CASSLSLGQSSYNEQFF,TGTGCCAGCAGCCTCAGTCTAGGACAGAGCTCCTACAATGAGCAGTTCTTC,TRBV11-2,-,many,TRBJ2-1
CASSLGDGNQPQHF,TGCGCCAGCAGCTTGGGCGACGGCAATCAGCCCCAGCATTTT,TRBV5-1,-,few,TRBJ1-5
CASSADTNTGELFF,TGTGCCAGCAGTGCAGACACGAACACCGGGGAGCTGTTTTTT,TRBV2,-,-,TRBJ2-2
CSVQSQGAGGTQYF,TGCAGCGTACAAAGCCAGGGGGCAGGGGGGACCCAGTACTTC,TRBV29-1,TRBD1,many,TRBJ2-5
CASSLEAAPWSENGYTF,TGTGCCAGCAGTTTAGAGGCAGCACCATGGAGTGAAAATGGCTACACCTTC,TRBV28,-,many,TRBJ1-2
CATSAANSNQPQHF,TGTGCCACCAGTGCGGCTAATAGCAATCAGCCCCAGCATTTT,TRBV24-1,-,many,TRBJ1-5
CASSGTGNQPQHF,TGTGCCAGCAGTGGGACAGGGAATCAGCCCCAGCATTTT,TRBV28,TRBD1,many,TRBJ1-5
CASSLGQNTGELFF,TGTGCCAGCAGCTTAGGTCAGAACACCGGGGAGCTGTTTTTT,TRBV7-2,-,many,TRBJ2-2
CASMTLGGEQFF,TGTGCCAGCATGACCCTGGGAGGGGAGCAGTTCTTC,TRBV2,TRBD2,once,TRBJ2-1
CASSLRGGSGELFF,TGCGCCAGCAGCCTACGGGGGGGCTCCGGGGAGCTGTTTTTT,TRBV4-3,TRBD2,-,TRBJ2-2
CASSQTTGNYNEQFF,TGTGCCAGCAGCCAAACGACAGGGAACTACAATGAGCAGTTCTTC,TRBV7-9,TRBD1,-,TRBJ2-1
CASRPGQGKGENTEAFF,TGTGCCAGTAGGCCGGGACAGGGAAAGGGGGAGAACACTGAAGCTTTCTTT,TRBV19,TRBD1,many,TRBJ1-1
CASSLLPGTGGTTEAFF,TGTGCCAGCAGTTTATTGCCCGGGACAGGGGGCACCACTGAAGCTTTCTTT,TRBV28,TRBD1,-,TRBJ1-1
CASERAETQYF,TGTGCCAGCGAGAGGGCAGAGACCCAGTACTTC,TRBV6-6,-,many,TRBJ2-5
CASRRAAGTGQNEQFF,TGTGCCAGCAGGCGGGCCGCCGGGACAGGGCAGAATGAGCAGTTCTTC,TRBV28,TRBD1,many,TRBJ2-1
CASSSQGGSYNEQFF,TGTGCCAGCAGTTCACAGGGTGGATCCTACAATGAGCAGTTCTTC,TRBV12-3/TRBV12-4,-,many,TRBJ2-1
CASAPGQGNQPQHF,TGCGCCAGCGCACCGGGACAGGGGAATCAGCCCCAGCATTTT,TRBV4-3,TRBD1,many,TRBJ1-5
CASRRGTHADTIYF,TGTGCCAGCAGAAGGGGGACGCACGCGGACACCATATATTTT,TRBV6-8,-,many,TRBJ1-3
CASRGDGPRSGNTIYF,TGTGCCAGCAGGGGGGACGGACCCAGGTCTGGAAACACCATATATTTT,TRBV2,-,many,TRBJ1-3
CASSPPAGAQFF,TGTGCCAGCAGCCCCCCCGCAGGTGCCCAGTTCTTC,TRBV7-9,-,many,TRBJ2-1
CSASSGSSYNEQFF,TGCAGTGCTAGTTCCGGGAGCTCCTACAATGAGCAGTTCTTC,TRBV20-1,-,many,TRBJ2-1
CASSQTGTGGQYF,TGTGCCAGCAGCCAGACCGGGACAGGGGGCCAGTACTTC,TRBV3-1,TRBD1,many,TRBJ2-7
CSADGTVNTEAFF,TGCAGTGCTGATGGGACGGTTAACACTGAAGCTTTCTTT,TRBV20-1,-,-,TRBJ1-1
CASSAWTGRSNQPQHF,TGTGCCAGCAGCGCATGGACAGGTCGAAGCAATCAGCCCCAGCATTTT,TRBV6-2/TRBV6-3,TRBD1,many,TRBJ1-5